This TCR beta chain emerged from a study of beta chain features in type 1 diabetes. Trimming shortened V by 4 bases and J by 4 bases, and 10 bases separated the two germline ends. The CDR3 loop spans 14 amino acids. The germline gives CDR1 SNHLY, CDR2 FYNNEI. The sequenced template was cDNA made from the entire isolated RNA. The data were produced by immunoSEQ multiplex PCR, yet TCRdb's version contains in-frame clones alone and is incomplete. This sample carries about 900,000 clones, 15% to 20% of them seen once, and the ten largest clones take 0.023%. Cell sorting via CD45RO/CCR7/CD25/CD127/CD95/CD27 was performed to obtain CD4+ naive, central memory, regulatory and stem cell-like memory cells. General study results and limits: Researchers report that Type 1 diabetes patients had moderately but significantly shorter TCRB CDR3s across all four CD4+ subsets. The similarity of naive, central memory and Treg TCRB repertoires appeared greater among patients than among healthy donors.

This clone was detected only a few times. Its antigen is unidentified. The sample consisted of naive CD4+ T cells from blood. The receptor was isolated from a woman between 18 and 29 years old in good health. The gene calls are TRBV2 and TRBJ2-2, with D possibly TRBD1 on 5 matching bases. The chain's CDR3 is CASSVGRVTGELFF. CDR3 nucleotides: TGTGCCAGCAGTGTAGGCAGGGTCACCGGGGAGCTGTTTTTT.